This TCR beta chain was sequenced in a study of siplizumab effects on memory and regulatory T cells. Broader study findings: Unstimulated naive T cells seemed to show more diversity than memory cells did, and they also seemed to be among the major contributors to the alloresponse.

TCRdb keeps only in-frame clones here, not all; method: immunoSEQ multiplex PCR. The sample has 95,000 to 100,000 clones, about nine tenths seen once. Comment on this clone: The antigen remains undetermined.

J was trimmed by 4 bases and V by 4 bases; bases with no gene match: 8. The CDR3 has 15 amino acids. CDR1 SGHNT and CDR2 YYREEE come from the germline V gene (reference sequence). The clonotype was recovered from a human donor in good health. This chain joins TRBV5-4 and TRBJ2-1; TRBD2 agrees at 7 bases. The sample consisted of non-Treg CD4+ T cells sorted from blood. CDR3 region: CASSRASGFYNEQFF. The CDR3 DNA is TGTGCCAGCAGCCGAGCTAGCGGCTTTTACAATGAGCAGTTCTTC.